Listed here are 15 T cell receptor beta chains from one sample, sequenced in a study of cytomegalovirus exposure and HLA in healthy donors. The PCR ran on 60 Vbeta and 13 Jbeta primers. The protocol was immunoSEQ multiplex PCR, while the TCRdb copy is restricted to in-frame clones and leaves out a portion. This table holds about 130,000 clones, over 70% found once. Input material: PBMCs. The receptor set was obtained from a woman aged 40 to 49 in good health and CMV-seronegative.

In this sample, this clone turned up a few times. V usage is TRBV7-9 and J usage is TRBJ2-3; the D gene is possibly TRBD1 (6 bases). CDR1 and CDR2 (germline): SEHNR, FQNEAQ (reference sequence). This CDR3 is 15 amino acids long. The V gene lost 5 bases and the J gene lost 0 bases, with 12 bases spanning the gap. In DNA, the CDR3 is TGTGCCAGCAGCCCCCAAGGGGGAAGCACAGATACGCAGTATTTT. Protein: CASSPQGGSTDTQYF.

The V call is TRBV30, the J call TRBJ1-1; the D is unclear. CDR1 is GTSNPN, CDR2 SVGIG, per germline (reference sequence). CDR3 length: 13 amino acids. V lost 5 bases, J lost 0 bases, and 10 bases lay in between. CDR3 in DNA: TGTGCCTGGGACAAATCCATGAACACTGAAGCTTTCTTT. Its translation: CAWDKSMNTEAFF. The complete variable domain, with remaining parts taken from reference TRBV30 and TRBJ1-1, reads SQTIHQWPATLVQPVGSPLSLECTVEGTSNPNLYWYRQAAGRGLQLLFYSVGIGQISSEVPQNLSASRPQDRQFILSSKKLLLSDSGFYLCAWDKSMNTEAFFGQGTRLTVV.

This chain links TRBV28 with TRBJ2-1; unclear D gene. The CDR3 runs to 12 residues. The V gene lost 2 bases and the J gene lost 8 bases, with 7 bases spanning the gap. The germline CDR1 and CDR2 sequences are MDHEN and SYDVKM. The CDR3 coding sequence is TGTGCCAGCAGTTTAAGGAGTGATGAGCAGTTCTTC. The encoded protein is CASSLRSDEQFF.

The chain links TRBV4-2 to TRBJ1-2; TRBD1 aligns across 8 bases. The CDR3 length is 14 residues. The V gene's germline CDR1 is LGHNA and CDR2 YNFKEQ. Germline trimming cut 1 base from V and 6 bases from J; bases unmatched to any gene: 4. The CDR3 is CASSQVQGADGYTF. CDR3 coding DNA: TGTGCCAGCAGCCAAGTGCAGGGGGCGGATGGCTACACCTTC.

The chain's CDR3 is CASSLSPRQGDEQYF. The CDR3, as DNA: TGTGCCAGCAGCTTATCCCCCCGACAGGGGGACGAGCAGTACTTC. The gene calls are TRBV5-6 and TRBJ2-5; TRBD1 matches at 9 bases. Near its end, the DNA agrees better with TRBJ2-7, so the J call may be wrong. CDR1 SGHDT and CDR2 YYEEEE come from the germline V gene. The CDR3 is made up of 15 amino acids.

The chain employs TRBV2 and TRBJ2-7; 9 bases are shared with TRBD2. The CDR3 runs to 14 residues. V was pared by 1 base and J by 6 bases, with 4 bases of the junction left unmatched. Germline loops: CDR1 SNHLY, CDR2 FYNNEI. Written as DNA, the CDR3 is TGTGCCAGCAGTGAAGGTCTAGCGGGGTCCGAGCAGTACTTC. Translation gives CASSEGLAGSEQYF.

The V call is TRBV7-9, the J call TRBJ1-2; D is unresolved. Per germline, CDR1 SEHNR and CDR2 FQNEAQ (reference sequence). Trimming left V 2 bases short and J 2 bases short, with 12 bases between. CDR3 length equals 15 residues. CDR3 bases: TGTGCCAGCAGCTTATCCGGGTTTCCCAACTATGGCTACACCTTC. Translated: CASSLSGFPNYGYTF.

CDR3 residues: CASRPASGATDTQYF. The CDR3 DNA is TGTGCCAGCAGACCCGCTAGCGGGGCAACGGATACGCAGTATTTT. V is TRBV28 and J is TRBJ2-3; 9 bases line up with TRBD2. J was trimmed by 6 bases and V by 6 bases; bases with no gene match: 10. Germline-derived CDR1 and CDR2 are MDHEN and SYDVKM. The CDR3 runs 15 residues.

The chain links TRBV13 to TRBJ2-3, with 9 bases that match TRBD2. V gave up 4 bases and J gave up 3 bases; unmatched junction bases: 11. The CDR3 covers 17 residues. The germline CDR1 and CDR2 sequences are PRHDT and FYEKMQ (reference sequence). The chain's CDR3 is CASSSAGGGVMTDTQYF. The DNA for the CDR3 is TGTGCCAGCAGCTCAGCTGGCGGGGGGGTTATGACAGATACGCAGTATTTT.

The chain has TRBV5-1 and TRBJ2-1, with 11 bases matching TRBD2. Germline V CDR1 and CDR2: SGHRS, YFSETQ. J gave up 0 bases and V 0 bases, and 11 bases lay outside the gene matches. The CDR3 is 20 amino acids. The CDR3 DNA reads TGCGCCAGCAGCTTGGGTGGGACTAGCGGTTCGCTTAGCTCCTACAATGAGCAGTTCTTC. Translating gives CASSLGGTSGSLSSYNEQFF.

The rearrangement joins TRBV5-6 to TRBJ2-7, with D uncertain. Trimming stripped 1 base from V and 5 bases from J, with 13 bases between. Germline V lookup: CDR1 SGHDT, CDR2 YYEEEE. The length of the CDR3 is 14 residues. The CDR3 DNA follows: TGTGCCAGCAGCTTGACTAACCAGAAAGACGAGCAGTACTTC. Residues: CASSLTNQKDEQYF. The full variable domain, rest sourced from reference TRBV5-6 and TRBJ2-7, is DAGVTQSPTHLIKTRGQQVTLRCSPKSGHDTVSWYQQALGQGPQFIFQYYEEEERQRGNFPDRFSGHQFPNYSSELNVNALLLGDSALYLCASSLTNQKDEQYFGPGTRLTVT.

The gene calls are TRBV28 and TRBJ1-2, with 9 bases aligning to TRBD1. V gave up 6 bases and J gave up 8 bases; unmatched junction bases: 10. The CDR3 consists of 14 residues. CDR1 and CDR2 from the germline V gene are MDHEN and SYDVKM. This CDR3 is CASSLQGAGGGYTF. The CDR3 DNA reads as TGTGCCAGCAGCCTACAGGGGGCCGGGGGGGGCTACACCTTC.

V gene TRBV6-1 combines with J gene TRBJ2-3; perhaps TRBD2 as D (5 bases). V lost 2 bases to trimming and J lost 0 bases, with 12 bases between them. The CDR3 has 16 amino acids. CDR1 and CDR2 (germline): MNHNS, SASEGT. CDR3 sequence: CASSELGSPSTDTQYF. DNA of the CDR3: TGTGCCAGCAGTGAATTAGGGAGCCCTAGCACAGATACGCAGTATTTT.

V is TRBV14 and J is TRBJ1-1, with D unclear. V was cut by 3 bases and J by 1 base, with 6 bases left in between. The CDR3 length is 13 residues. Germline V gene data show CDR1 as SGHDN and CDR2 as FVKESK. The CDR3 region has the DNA TGTGCCAGCAGCCACGACTGGAACACTGAAGCTTTCTTT. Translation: CASSHDWNTEAFF.

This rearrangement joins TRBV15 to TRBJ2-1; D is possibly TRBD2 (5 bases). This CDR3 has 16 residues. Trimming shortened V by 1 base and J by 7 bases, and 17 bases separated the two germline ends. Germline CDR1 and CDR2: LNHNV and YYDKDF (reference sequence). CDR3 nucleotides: TGTGCCACCAGCAGAGCGGGCAAGCCCTCGGGGAATGAGCAGTTCTTC. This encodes CATSRAGKPSGNEQFF.